What follows is one T cell receptor (beta chain) and its context. These data are taken from a study of T cell repertoires in cytomegalovirus infection. TCRdb reanalysed the reads using MiXCR and keeps one entry per CDR3 protein. The table has approximately 250,000 distinct CDR3 sequences, around 6.2% seen once; the top ten hold roughly 6.5%. The CDR3 sequence is 15 residues long. Deletions cut 6 bases from V and 5 bases from J, with 19 bases between. Germline CDR1 LNHDA, CDR2 SQIVND (reference sequence). The sequence derives from a human donor in good health (CMV status not recorded). Some clones in this sample may be carry-over from other donors' samples. The chain recombines TRBV19 with TRBJ1-1; a possible D gene is TRBD1 (5 bases). The sample taken for sequencing was PBMCs. The CDR3 DNA reads TGTGCCAGTAGGAATCGGGACGGGCGGTTGACTGAAGCTTTCTTT. As protein: CASRNRDGRLTEAFF.